The clone carrying this T cell receptor (beta chain) turned up a few times. No antigen is known for it. These data originate in a study of vaccination effects on CD4 cells after COVID-19. This table comes from immunoSEQ multiplex PCR, and its TCRdb copy is limited to in-frame clones, with some not included. The top ten hold roughly 11% of the sample, which has 20,000 to 25,000 clones, around 68% seen once. Antigen-specific CD4+ T cells were expanded with viral peptide pools in the ViraFEST assay before sequencing. Researchers isolated CD4+ T cells once approximately ten days of culture had elapsed. Absence of prior SARS-CoV-2 infection characterized the vaccine recipients, who showed negative nucleocapsid antibodies. The material sequenced was CD4+ T cells from PBMCs cultured with HCoV-NL63 spike peptides, taken before COVID-19 vaccination. This TCR came from a human donor who received a COVID-19 vaccine.

DNA of the CDR3: TGTGCCAGCAGCCCAATAATCCCGATTGGCAATGAGCAGTTCTTC. Its protein product is CASSPIIPIGNEQFF. The rearrangement joins TRBV7-9 to TRBJ2-1; D is uncertain. CDR1 and CDR2 from the germline V gene are SEHNR and FQNEAQ (reference sequence). Trimming took off 5 bases at V and 6 bases at J, with 17 bases between the two ends. The CDR3 runs to 15 residues.